The 3 T cell receptor beta chains in this list originate from one sample, sequenced in a study of cytomegalovirus exposure and HLA in healthy donors. TCRdb keeps only in-frame clones here, not all; method: immunoSEQ multiplex PCR. Here the sample spans 100,000 to 150,000 clones, roughly 89% being singletons. Sample: PBMCs. The receptors come from a woman aged 18-35 years in good health and CMV-seronegative.

This clone was counted once. The chain is built from TRBV7-9 and TRBJ1-2, with D tentatively TRBD1 (5 bases). Trimming shortened V by 2 bases and J by 4 bases, and 11 bases separated the two germline ends. Germline V CDR1 and CDR2: SEHNR, FQNEAQ (reference sequence). The CDR3 is 14 amino acids. CDR3 residues: CASSLQGLVYGYTF. CDR3 DNA: TGTGCCAGCAGCTTACAGGGCCTGGTCTATGGCTACACCTTC.

In its sample, this clone was seen a few times. CDR3 DNA sequence: TGTGCCAGCAGTGAGGACAGGGGCTACGAGCAGTACTTC. This translates into CASSEDRGYEQYF. This chain links TRBV25-1 with TRBJ2-7; 9 nucleotides line up with TRBD1. This CDR3 has 13 amino acids. CDR1 and CDR2 from the germline V gene are MGHDK and SYGVNS. Losses at the gene ends were 3 bases for V and 3 bases for J; bases not matched to a gene: 0.

V usage is TRBV6-6 and J usage is TRBJ2-2, with D hard to call. In germline, CDR1 is MNHNY, CDR2 SVGAGI (reference sequence). Deletions cut 7 bases from V and 1 base from J, with 7 bases between. This CDR3 has 13 residues. CDR3 nucleotides: TGTGCCAGCATCCCGGGGAACACCGGGGAGCTGTTTTTT. Encoded protein: CASIPGNTGELFF.